Listed below are T cell receptor beta chains from one sample, sequenced in a study of cytomegalovirus exposure and HLA in healthy donors. TCRdb keeps only in-frame clones here, not all; method: immunoSEQ multiplex PCR. The sample records 200,000 to 250,000 clones, approximately 78% being singletons. The material sequenced was PBMCs. These receptors were taken from a man aged 30-40 years in good health and CMV-seronegative. Each CDR3 is given with its conserved first and last residue. A D gene is named only where the DNA matches it firmly. For some rows the clone size is stated as once, few or many, or as a class when expanded; others skip it.

J gene,D gene,clone size,V gene,CDR3 protein,CDR3 DNA
TRBJ2-3,TRBD2,-,TRBV10-3,CATGGIGSTDTQYF,TGTGCCACCGGGGGGATCGGAAGCACAGATACGCAGTATTTT
TRBJ1-1,-,-,TRBV27,CASSSQGGASTEAFF,TGTGCCAGCAGTTCCCAGGGTGGGGCTTCCACTGAAGCTTTCTTT
TRBJ1-1,TRBD1,-,TRBV19,CASSVLRQGGLMNTEAFF,TGTGCCAGTAGTGTTCTACGACAGGGTGGCCTCATGAACACTGAAGCTTTCTTT
TRBJ2-1,TRBD2,-,TRBV6-1,CASPREAGYNEQFF,TGTGCCAGCCCCAGGGAAGCGGGGTACAATGAGCAGTTCTTC
TRBJ2-1,-,-,TRBV14,CASSARGNLYNEQFF,TGTGCCAGCAGCGCCCGGGGGAACCTTTACAATGAGCAGTTCTTC
TRBJ2-5,TRBD2,-,TRBV2,CASRGLAQETQYF,TGTGCCAGCAGAGGACTAGCCCAAGAGACCCAGTACTTC
TRBJ1-1,-,-,TRBV7-9,CASSHGGVNTEAFF,TGTGCCAGCAGCCACGGGGGGGTGAACACTGAAGCTTTCTTT
TRBJ1-6,TRBD1,-,TRBV27,CASSLWAGGNSPLHF,TGTGCCAGCAGTTTATGGGCAGGGGGCAATTCACCCCTCCACTTT
TRBJ2-7,TRBD1,-,TRBV29-1,CSVPGQGSGEQYF,TGCAGCGTTCCGGGACAGGGGTCAGGCGAGCAGTACTTC
TRBJ1-5,TRBD1,-,TRBV5-8,CASSLGGQGSQPQHF,TGTGCCAGCAGCTTGGGGGGACAGGGTAGCCAGCCCCAGCATTTT
TRBJ2-2,-,-,TRBV7-9,CASSFFEQGTGELFF,TGTGCCAGCAGCTTTTTCGAACAGGGAACCGGGGAGCTGTTTTTT
TRBJ2-4,-,-,TRBV5-4,CASSLSGGSGNIQYF,TGTGCCAGCAGCTTGTCGGGCGGAAGCGGGAACATTCAGTACTTC
TRBJ1-2,-,-,TRBV28,CASRPSGGRGYTF,TGTGCCAGCAGACCGTCGGGGGGTCGGGGCTACACCTTC
TRBJ1-2,-,-,TRBV5-4,CASSSSLRGQNYGYTF,TGTGCCAGCAGCTCCTCCCTGAGGGGACAAAACTATGGCTACACCTTC
TRBJ2-3,TRBD1,-,TRBV6-1,CASSGGTGVRSDTQYF,TGTGCCAGCAGTGGCGGGACAGGGGTAAGGTCAGATACGCAGTATTTT
TRBJ2-2,TRBD1,-,TRBV7-3,CASSTPGTGGNTGELFF,TGTGCCAGCAGCACCCCGGGGACAGGGGGCAACACCGGGGAGCTGTTTTTT
TRBJ1-2,TRBD1,-,TRBV6-5,CASSPDRDYGYTF,TGTGCCAGCAGCCCAGACAGGGACTATGGCTACACCTTC
TRBJ2-5,TRBD2,-,TRBV6-5,CASSAGEQETQYF,TGTGCCAGCAGTGCGGGGGAACAAGAGACCCAGTACTTC
TRBJ2-7,-,-,TRBV13,CASSSQSGVAYEQYF,TGTGCCAGCAGCTCCCAGTCGGGGGTAGCCTACGAGCAGTACTTC
TRBJ1-1,TRBD1,few,TRBV6-5,CASSLQGVGGTEAFF,TGTGCCAGCAGTTTACAGGGGGTAGGAGGCACTGAAGCTTTCTTT
TRBJ2-7,TRBD1,-,TRBV11-2,CASSFRQGYEQYF,TGTGCCAGCAGCTTCAGACAGGGCTACGAGCAGTACTTC
TRBJ2-5,TRBD1,-,TRBV29-1,CSAGQGATGQETQYF,TGCAGCGCCGGACAGGGGGCGACGGGGCAAGAGACCCAGTACTTC
TRBJ2-1,TRBD1,-,TRBV19,CASSGRDRGHNEQFF,TGTGCCAGTAGTGGCCGGGACAGGGGCCACAATGAGCAGTTCTTC
TRBJ1-3,-,once,TRBV6-6,CASSPLGGPGNTIYF,TGTGCCAGCAGCCCCCTGGGGGGGCCTGGAAACACCATATATTTT
TRBJ1-5,-,-,TRBV5-4,CASSLGGDLRGNQPQHF,TGTGCCAGCAGCTTAGGGGGGGACCTAAGGGGCAATCAGCCCCAGCATTTT
TRBJ2-7,TRBD1,-,TRBV10-3,CAISGGGRQGTSEQYF,TGTGCCATCAGTGGCGGTGGGAGACAGGGGACGTCTGAGCAGTACTTC
TRBJ2-2,-,few,TRBV10-1,CASSDRGSGELFF,TGCGCCAGCAGTGACAGGGGTTCCGGGGAGCTGTTTTTT
TRBJ1-1,-,-,TRBV5-8,CASSLGRGNTEAFF,TGTGCCAGCAGTCTGGGGAGGGGGAACACTGAAGCTTTCTTT
TRBJ1-2,-,-,TRBV18,CANSPRREEGYTF,TGTGCCAACTCACCACGGAGGGAAGAGGGCTACACCTTC
TRBJ2-1,TRBD2,-,TRBV28,CASTLGGMVGEEQFF,TGTGCCAGCACTCTGGGGGGGATGGTCGGGGAAGAGCAGTTCTTC
TRBJ1-2,TRBD1,-,TRBV6-6,CASRNTGTDYYTF,TGTGCCAGCAGGAATACCGGGACAGATTACTACACCTTC
TRBJ2-7,-,-,TRBV28,CASSPLGSEQYF,TGTGCCAGCAGTCCCCTAGGGAGCGAGCAGTACTTC
TRBJ2-3,-,-,TRBV14,CASSQSSLSSDTQYF,TGTGCCAGCAGCCAAAGTTCACTATCTTCAGATACGCAGTATTTT
TRBJ1-1,TRBD1,-,TRBV4-2,CASSQEGQADTEAFF,TGTGCCAGCAGCCAAGAGGGACAGGCGGACACTGAAGCTTTCTTT
TRBJ1-1,-,-,TRBV11-2,CASSRGDAPRTEAFF,TGTGCCAGCAGCCGCGGCGACGCCCCACGCACTGAAGCTTTCTTT
TRBJ2-7,TRBD1,-,TRBV29-1,CSAQDRAYEQYF,TGCAGCGCTCAGGACAGGGCCTACGAGCAGTACTTC
TRBJ1-1,TRBD1,-,TRBV7-3,CASSSPGQGAEAFF,TGTGCCAGCAGCTCACCGGGACAGGGTGCTGAAGCTTTCTTT